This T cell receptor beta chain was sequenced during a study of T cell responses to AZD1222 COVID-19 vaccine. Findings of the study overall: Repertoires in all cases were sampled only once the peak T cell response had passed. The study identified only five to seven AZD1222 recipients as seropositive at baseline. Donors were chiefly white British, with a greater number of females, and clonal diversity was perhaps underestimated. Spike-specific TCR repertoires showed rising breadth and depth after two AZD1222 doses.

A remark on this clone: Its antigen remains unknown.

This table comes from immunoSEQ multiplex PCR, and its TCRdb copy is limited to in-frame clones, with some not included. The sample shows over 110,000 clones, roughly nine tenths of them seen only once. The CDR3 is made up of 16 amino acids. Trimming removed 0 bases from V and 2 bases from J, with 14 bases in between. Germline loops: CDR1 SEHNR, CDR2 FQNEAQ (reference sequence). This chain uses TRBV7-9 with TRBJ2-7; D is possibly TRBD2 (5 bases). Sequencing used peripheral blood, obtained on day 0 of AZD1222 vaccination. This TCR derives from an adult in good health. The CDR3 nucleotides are TGTGCCAGCAGCTTAGCAGACGGGCGGGCCCCCTACGAGCAGTACTTC. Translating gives CASSLADGRAPYEQYF.